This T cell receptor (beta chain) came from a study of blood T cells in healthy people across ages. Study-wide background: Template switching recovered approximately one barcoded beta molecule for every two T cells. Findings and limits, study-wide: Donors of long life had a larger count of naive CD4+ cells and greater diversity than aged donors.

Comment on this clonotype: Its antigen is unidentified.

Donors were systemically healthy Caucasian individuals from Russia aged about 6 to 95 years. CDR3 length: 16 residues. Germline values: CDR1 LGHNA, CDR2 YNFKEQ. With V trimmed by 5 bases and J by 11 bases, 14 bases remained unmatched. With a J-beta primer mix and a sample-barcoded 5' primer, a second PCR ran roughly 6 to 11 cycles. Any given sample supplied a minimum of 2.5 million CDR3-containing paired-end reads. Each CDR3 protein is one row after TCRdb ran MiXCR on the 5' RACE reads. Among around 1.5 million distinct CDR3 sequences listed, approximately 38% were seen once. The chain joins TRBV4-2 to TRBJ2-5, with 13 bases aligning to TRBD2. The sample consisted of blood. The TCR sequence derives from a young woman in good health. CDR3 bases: TGTGCCAGCAGCTCAGGACTAGCGGGGGCCTACAATGAGCAGTACTTC. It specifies CASSSGLAGAYNEQYF.